This entry concerns a single TCR beta chain. The data stem from a study of blood T cell repertoires in COVID-19. Repertoires were generated with immunoSEQ multiplex PCR, while TCRdb's copy carries only in-frame clones and drops some. This sample yields about 310,000 clones, of which 87% are seen a single time; approximately 9% belongs to the top ten. The specimen was PBMCs or T cells enriched from blood (not recorded which). The source is a woman younger than 30 who had recovered from COVID-19.

The CDR3 reads CASSLVTGVRTEAFF. DNA for the CDR3: TGCGCCAGCAGCTTGGTGACAGGGGTTCGCACTGAAGCTTTCTTT. The chain uses TRBV5-1 and TRBJ1-1; 8 bases match TRBD1. Losses at the gene ends were 0 bases for V and 4 bases for J; bases not matched to a gene: 5. CDR1 is SGHRS, CDR2 YFSETQ, per germline. CDR3 length: 15 residues.